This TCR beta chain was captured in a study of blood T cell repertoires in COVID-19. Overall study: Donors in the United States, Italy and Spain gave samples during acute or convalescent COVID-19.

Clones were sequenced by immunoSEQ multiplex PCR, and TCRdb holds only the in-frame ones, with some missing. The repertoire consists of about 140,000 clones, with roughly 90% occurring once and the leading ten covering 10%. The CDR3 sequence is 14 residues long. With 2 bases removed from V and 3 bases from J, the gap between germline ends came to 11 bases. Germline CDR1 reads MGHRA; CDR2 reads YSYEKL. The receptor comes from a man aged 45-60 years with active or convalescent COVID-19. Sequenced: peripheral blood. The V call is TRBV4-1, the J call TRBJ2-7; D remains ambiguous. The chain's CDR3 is CASSQTIGYYEQYF. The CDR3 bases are TGCGCCAGCAGCCAAACGATCGGGTACTACGAGCAGTACTTC.